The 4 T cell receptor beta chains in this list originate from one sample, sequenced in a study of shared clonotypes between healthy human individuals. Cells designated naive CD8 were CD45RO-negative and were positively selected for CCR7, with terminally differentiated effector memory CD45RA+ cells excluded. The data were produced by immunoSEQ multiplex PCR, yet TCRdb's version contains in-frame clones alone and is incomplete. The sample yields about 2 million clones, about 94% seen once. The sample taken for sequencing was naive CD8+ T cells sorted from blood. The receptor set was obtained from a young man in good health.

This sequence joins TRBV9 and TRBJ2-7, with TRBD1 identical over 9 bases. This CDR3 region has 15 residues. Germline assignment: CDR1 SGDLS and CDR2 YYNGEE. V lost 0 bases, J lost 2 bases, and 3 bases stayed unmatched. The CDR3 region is CASSVEGDRAYEQYF. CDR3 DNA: TGTGCCAGCAGCGTAGAGGGGGACAGGGCCTACGAGCAGTACTTC.

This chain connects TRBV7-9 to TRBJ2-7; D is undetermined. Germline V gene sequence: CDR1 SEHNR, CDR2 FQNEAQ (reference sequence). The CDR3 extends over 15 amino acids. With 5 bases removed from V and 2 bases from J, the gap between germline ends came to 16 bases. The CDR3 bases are TGTGCCAGCAGCCCCCCGCACGGTTCTCCCTACGAGCAGTACTTC. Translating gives CASSPPHGSPYEQYF.

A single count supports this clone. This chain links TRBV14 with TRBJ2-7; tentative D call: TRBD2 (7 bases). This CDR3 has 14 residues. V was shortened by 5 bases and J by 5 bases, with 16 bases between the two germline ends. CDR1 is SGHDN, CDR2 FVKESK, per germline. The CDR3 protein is CASSRGTGRDEQYF. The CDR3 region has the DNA TGTGCCAGCAGCAGGGGAACAGGGAGGGACGAGCAGTACTTC.

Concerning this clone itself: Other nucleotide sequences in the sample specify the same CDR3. The CDR3: CASSEWDGSTDTQYF. CDR3 coding DNA: TGTGCCAGCAGTGAATGGGACGGGAGCACAGATACGCAGTATTTT. The genes are TRBV6-1 and TRBJ2-3; D is tentatively TRBD1 or TRBD2 (5 bases each). V shed 2 bases and J shed 0 bases, with 9 bases lying between them. Per the germline V gene, CDR1 is MNHNS and CDR2 is SASEGT. The CDR3 consists of 15 residues.